This T cell receptor (beta chain) was documented in a study of OX40 agonist ivuxolimab in advanced cancers. Background on the study: Past anti-PD-1, anti-PD-L1 or anti-CTLA-4 therapy was accepted, and 40% had received some. Findings of the study overall: At 0.1 to 3.0 mg/kg and by week 6, clonal expansion occurred in CD4+ and CD8+ blood T cells. Averaging showed that CD8+ T cells had more expanded clones than CD4+ did.

This clone was counted between two and nine times. Its cognate antigen is unknown. Sequenced by immunoSEQ multiplex PCR; TCRdb stores in-frame clones only, minus some. The sample has more than 80,000 clones, more than 85% seen once. Germline V CDR1 and CDR2: SGHNT, YYREEE (reference sequence). CDR3 length: 16 amino acids. Trimming took 3 bases from V and 7 from J, leaving 23 bases between them. The chain joins TRBV5-4 to TRBJ2-7; D is perhaps TRBD2 (5 bases). This sample comprised CD4+ or CD8+ T cells sorted from blood, obtained in a trial of the OX40 agonist ivuxolimab. This sequence was found in an adult with an advanced solid tumor such as melanoma, head and neck, liver or kidney cancer. In DNA form, the CDR3 reads TGTGCCAGCAGCTCCAGAACTCTACTAGTCCGGGGAGAGCAGTACTTC. It translates to CASSSRTLLVRGEQYF.